This T cell receptor (beta chain) stems from a study of blood T cells in healthy people across ages. V lost 3 bases to trimming and J lost 3 bases; unmatched junction nucleotides: 6. CDR3 length: 14 amino acids. Germline CDR1 and CDR2: SGHNT and YYREEE (reference sequence). Isolating PBMCs gave at least 6.5 million of these cells per sample. This clonotype was seen many times. Its antigen is still unknown. Through a sample-barcoded 5' primer and a J-beta primer mix, a second PCR was run for 7 to 11 cycles. TCRdb re-called the 5' RACE reads through MiXCR, storing one row per CDR3 protein. This table has around 1,000,000 distinct CDR3 sequences, around 27% appearing once. Study results and caveats: Diversity figures based on one million T cells were deemed too low. Greater diversity and more naive CD4+ cells were seen in long-lived donors than in aged donors.

Separately, the same data were catalogued under a study of T cells of mothers and their children. That source adds: A handful of children and their three healthy Caucasian mothers were the donors.

The J gene is TRBJ2-7, the V gene TRBV5-4, with 7 bases lining up with TRBD1. Material for sequencing was blood. This clonotype was sampled from a girl aged 2 to 10 in good health. The CDR3 nucleotides are TGTGCCAGCAGCTCACCGGGACAGAGCTACGAGCAGTACTTC. This sequence encodes CASSSPGQSYEQYF. Looking up the rest from reference TRBV5-4 and TRBJ2-7 gives the full variable domain: ETGVTQSPTHLIKTRGQQVTLRCSSQSGHNTVSWYQQALGQGPQFIFQYYREEENGRGNFPPRFSGLQFPNYSSELNVNALELDDSALYLCASSSPGQSYEQYFGPGTRLTVT.